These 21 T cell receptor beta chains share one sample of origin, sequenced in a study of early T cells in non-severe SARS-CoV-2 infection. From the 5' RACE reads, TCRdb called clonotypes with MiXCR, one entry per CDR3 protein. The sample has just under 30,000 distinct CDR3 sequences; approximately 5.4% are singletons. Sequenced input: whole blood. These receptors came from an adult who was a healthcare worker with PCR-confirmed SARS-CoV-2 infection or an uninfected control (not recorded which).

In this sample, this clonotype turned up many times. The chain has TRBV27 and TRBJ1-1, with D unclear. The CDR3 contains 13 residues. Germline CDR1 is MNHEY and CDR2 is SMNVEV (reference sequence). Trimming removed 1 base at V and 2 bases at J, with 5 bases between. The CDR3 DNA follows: TGTGCCAGCAGTTTATTAGCAAACACTGAAGCTTTCTTT. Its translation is CASSLLANTEAFF.

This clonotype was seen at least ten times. The CDR3 region has the DNA TGCAGTGCTAGCGCTTCCCTCGGGAGGGGGACTACCTCTGGAAACACCATATATTTT. Amino acid sequence: CSASASLGRGTTSGNTIYF. The chain joins TRBV20-1 to TRBJ1-3; possibly TRBD1 for D (6 bases). Germline loops: CDR1 DFQATT, CDR2 SNEGSKA (reference sequence). This CDR3 is 19 amino acids long. The V and J ends lost 3 bases and 0 bases respectively, with 24 bases between them.

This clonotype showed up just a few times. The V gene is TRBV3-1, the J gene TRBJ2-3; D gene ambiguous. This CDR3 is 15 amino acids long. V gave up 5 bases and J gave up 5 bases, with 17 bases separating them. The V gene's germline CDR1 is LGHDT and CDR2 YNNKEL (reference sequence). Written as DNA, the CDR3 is TGTGCCAGCAGCACCAACGGACCCCTGGGAGATACGCAGTATTTT. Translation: CASSTNGPLGDTQYF.

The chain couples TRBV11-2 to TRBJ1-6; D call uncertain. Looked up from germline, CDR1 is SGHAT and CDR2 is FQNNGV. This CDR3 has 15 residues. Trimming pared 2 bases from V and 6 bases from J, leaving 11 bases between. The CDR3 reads CASSLRGFGNSPLHF. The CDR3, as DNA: TGTGCCAGCAGCTTAAGAGGGTTCGGTAATTCACCCCTCCACTTT.

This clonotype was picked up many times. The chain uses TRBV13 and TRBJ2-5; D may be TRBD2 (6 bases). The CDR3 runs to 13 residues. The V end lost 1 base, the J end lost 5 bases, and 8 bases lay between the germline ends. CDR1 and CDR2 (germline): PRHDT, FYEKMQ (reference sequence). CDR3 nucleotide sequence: TGTGCCAGCAGCTTAGCGGGGGATGAGACCCAGTACTTC. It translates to CASSLAGDETQYF.

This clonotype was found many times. The DNA for the CDR3 is TGTGCCAGCAGCGTAGGAACAATGGGTGAGCAGTTCTTC. Its translation: CASSVGTMGEQFF. The chain has TRBV9 and TRBJ2-1; no firm D call. The CDR3 loop spans 13 amino acids. V was clipped by 0 bases and J by 9 bases, with 10 bases between them. CDR1 SGDLS and CDR2 YYNGEE come from the germline V gene.

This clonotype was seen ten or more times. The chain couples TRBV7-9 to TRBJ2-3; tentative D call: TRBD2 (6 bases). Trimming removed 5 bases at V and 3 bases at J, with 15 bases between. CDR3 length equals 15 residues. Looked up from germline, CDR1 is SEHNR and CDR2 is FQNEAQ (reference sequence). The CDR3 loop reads CASSTVEGRTDTQYF. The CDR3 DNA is TGTGCCAGCAGCACCGTGGAGGGGCGGACAGATACGCAGTATTTT.

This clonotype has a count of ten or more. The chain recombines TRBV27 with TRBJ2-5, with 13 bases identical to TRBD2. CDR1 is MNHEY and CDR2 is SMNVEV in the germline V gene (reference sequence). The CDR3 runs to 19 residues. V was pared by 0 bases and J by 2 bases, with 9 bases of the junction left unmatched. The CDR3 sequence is CASSLSTTSGGQIQETQYF. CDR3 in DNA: TGTGCCAGCAGTTTATCTACGACTAGCGGGGGGCAAATTCAAGAGACCCAGTACTTC.

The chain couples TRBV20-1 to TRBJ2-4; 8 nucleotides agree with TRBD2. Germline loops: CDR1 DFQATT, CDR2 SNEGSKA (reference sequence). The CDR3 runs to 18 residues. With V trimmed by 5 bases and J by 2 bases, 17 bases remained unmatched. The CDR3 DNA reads TGCAGTGCTTCCGGGACTAGTATTCTTATTGGGTCCAAAAACATTCAGTACTTC. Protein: CSASGTSILIGSKNIQYF.

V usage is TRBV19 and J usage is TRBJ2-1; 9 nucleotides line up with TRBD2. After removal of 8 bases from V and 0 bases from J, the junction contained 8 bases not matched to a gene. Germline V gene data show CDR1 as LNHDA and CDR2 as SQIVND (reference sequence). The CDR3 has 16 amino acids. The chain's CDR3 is CASEGREGFSYNEQFF. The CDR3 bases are TGTGCCAGTGAAGGGCGGGAGGGATTCTCCTACAATGAGCAGTTCTTC.

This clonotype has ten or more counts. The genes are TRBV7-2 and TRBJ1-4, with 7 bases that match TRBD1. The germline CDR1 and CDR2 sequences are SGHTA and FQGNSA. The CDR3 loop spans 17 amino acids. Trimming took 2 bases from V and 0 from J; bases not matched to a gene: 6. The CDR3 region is CASSLRAGGATNEKLFF. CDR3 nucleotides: TGTGCCAGCAGCTTACGGGCAGGGGGTGCAACTAATGAAAAACTGTTTTTT.

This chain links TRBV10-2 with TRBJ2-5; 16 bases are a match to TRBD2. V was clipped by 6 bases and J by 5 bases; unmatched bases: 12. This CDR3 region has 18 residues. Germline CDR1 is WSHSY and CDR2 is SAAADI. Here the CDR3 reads CASRMQRGTSGGVETQYF. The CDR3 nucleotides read TGCGCCAGCAGGATGCAAAGAGGGACTAGCGGGGGGGTGGAGACCCAGTACTTC.

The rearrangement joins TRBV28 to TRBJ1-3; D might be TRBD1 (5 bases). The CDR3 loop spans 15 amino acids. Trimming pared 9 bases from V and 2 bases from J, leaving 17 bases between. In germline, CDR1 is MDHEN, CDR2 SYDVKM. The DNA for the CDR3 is TGTGCCAGTAAGGCAGGGAACAACCCTGGAAACACCATATATTTT. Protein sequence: CASKAGNNPGNTIYF.

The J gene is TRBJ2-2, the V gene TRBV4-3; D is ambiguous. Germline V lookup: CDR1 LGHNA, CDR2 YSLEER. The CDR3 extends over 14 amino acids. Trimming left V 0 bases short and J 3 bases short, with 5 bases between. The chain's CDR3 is CASSQDRDTGELFF. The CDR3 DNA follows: TGCGCCAGCAGCCAAGACCGGGACACCGGGGAGCTGTTTTTT.

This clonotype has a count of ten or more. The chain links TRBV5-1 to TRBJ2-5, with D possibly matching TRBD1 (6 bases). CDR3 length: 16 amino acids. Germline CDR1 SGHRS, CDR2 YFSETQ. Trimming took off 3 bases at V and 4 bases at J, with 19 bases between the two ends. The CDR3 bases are TGCGCCAGCAGCTCCTCGGCCCGGACAGTTGGAGAGACCCAGTACTTC. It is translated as CASSSSARTVGETQYF.

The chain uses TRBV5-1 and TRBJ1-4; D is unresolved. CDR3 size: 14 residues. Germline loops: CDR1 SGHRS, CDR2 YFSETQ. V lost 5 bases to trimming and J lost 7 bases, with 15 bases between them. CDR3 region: CASSRWQASEKLFF. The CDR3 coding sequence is TGCGCCAGCAGTAGGTGGCAGGCCTCTGAAAAACTGTTTTTT.

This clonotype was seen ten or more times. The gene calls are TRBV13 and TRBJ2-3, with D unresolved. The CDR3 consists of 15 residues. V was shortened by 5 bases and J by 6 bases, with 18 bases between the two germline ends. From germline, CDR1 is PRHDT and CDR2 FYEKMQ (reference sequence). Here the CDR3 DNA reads TGTGCCAGCAGCCCGACGGGCAGAAGGAAGGATACGCAGTATTTT. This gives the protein CASSPTGRRKDTQYF.

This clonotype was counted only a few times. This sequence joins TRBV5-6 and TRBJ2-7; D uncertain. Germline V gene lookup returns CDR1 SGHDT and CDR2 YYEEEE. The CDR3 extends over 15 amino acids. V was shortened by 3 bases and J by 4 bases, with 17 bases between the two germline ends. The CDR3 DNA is TGTGCCAGCAGCTCCCTTGATGGGGATAGATACGAGCAGTACTTC. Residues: CASSSLDGDRYEQYF.

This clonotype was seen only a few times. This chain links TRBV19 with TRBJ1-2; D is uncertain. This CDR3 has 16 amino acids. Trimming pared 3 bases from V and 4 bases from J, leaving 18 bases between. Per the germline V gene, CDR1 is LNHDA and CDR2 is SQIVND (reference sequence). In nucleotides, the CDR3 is TGTGCCAGTAGTATGTTCGGCCAGAATCAGCTCTATGGCTACACCTTC. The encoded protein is CASSMFGQNQLYGYTF.

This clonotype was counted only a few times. CDR3 DNA: TGTGCCACCAGCAGAGATCGACTGACTAGCAATGAGCAGTTCTTC. It encodes CATSRDRLTSNEQFF. This rearrangement joins TRBV15 to TRBJ2-1; a weak D match, TRBD2 (6 bases). V lost 0 bases to trimming and J lost 6 bases, with 12 bases between them. The CDR3 runs 15 residues. Germline V gene data show CDR1 as LNHNV and CDR2 as YYDKDF (reference sequence).

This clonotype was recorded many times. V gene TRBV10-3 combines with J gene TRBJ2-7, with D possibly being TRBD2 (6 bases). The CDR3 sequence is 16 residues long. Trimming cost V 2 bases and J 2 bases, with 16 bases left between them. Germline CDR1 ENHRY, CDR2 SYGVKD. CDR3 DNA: TGTGCCATCAGTGAGCCCAGGGCTAGCGTTCCCTACGAGCAGTACTTC. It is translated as CAISEPRASVPYEQYF.